This TCR beta chain was recovered during a study of CXCR3-negative and CXCR3-positive naive CD8 T cells. Study at large: Cumulative TRB read yield was approximately 135 million, averaging about 1.5 +/- 0.3 million per library. Study-level findings and limits: Upon cryopreservation, CXCR3 expression partially decreased, and most assays used fresh PBMCs. In CXCR3-positive naive cells, the TRB CDR3s were more hydrophobic than in CXCR3-negative naive cells.

CD45RO-CCR7+CD27+CD95- was the phenotype of naive CD8+ T cells. TRB cDNA was prepared as libraries by UMI-labeled 5' RACE. TCRdb reprocessed the 5' RACE reads and keeps a single row for each CDR3 protein, giving no DNA. This repertoire comprises under 90,000 distinct CDR3 sequences; its ten largest clones make up about 0.62%. The CDR3 runs to 14 residues. CDR1 and CDR2 (germline): SGHVS, FNYEAQ. On this clonotype itself: Its target is unknown.

J is TRBJ2-7 and V is TRBV7-6; the D call of TRBD2 rests on TCRdb alone, since no DNA is present to check it. The sequencing input was naive CXCR3+ CD8+ T cells from blood. Subset: CD45RO-CCR7+CD27+CD95- naive CD8+ T cells expressing CXCR3 (TNR3+). The TCR comes from a human donor in good health. Some clones in this sample may be carry-over from other donors' samples. The CDR3 sequence is CASSLSSGAYEQYF.